The 15 T cell receptor beta chains listed next were all sequenced from one sample in a study of OX40 agonist ivuxolimab in advanced cancers. The assay was immunoSEQ multiplex PCR, and TCRdb's table has in-frame clones only and misses some. The profile covers around 100,000 clones, with around 91% appearing a single time and approximately 0.16% taken by the ten largest. The material was CD4+ or CD8+ T cells sorted from blood, obtained in a trial of the OX40 agonist ivuxolimab. These receptors were collected from an adult with an advanced solid tumor such as melanoma, head and neck, liver or kidney cancer.

In regard to this clone: The same CDR3 is also encoded by other DNA sequences in this sample. DNA of the CDR3: TGTGCCAGCAGTGCCTCCGGGACAGCCTACGAGCAGTACTTC. As protein: CASSASGTAYEQYF. The rearrangement uses TRBV6-1 and TRBJ2-7; 7 nucleotides line up with TRBD1. This CDR3 spans 14 amino acids. Germline V CDR1 and CDR2: MNHNS, SASEGT. V shed 4 bases and J 2 bases; nucleotides not matched to a gene: 5.

The rearrangement uses TRBV5-1 and TRBJ2-1; 7 positions agree with TRBD2. The trim removed 3 bases at V and 6 bases at J, leaving 9 bases unmatched. The germline CDR1 and CDR2 sequences are SGHRS and YFSETQ. The CDR3 sequence is 15 residues long. The DNA of the CDR3 is TGCGCCAGCAGCTCAGTCAGCGGGACCTTCAATGAGCAGTTCTTC. Its translation: CASSSVSGTFNEQFF.

The chain links TRBV29-1 to TRBJ2-3; D could derive from TRBD1 or TRBD2 (5 bases each). Per the germline V gene, CDR1 is SQVTM and CDR2 is ANQGSEA. This CDR3 spans 12 amino acids. Trimming took off 7 bases at V and 6 bases at J, with 14 bases between the two ends. The CDR3 sequence: CSGVEGPDTQYF. The DNA for the CDR3 is TGCAGCGGGGTCGAGGGGCCGGATACGCAGTATTTT.

This chain uses TRBV18 with TRBJ2-3, with a possible D match to TRBD2 (6 bases). This CDR3 has 15 residues. Germline lookup yields CDR1 KGHSH and CDR2 LQKENI. Trimming took 3 bases from V and 4 from J, leaving 14 bases between them. CDR3 nucleotide sequence: TGTGCCAGCTCACCGACCGGGAGCCGGTCAGATACGCAGTATTTT. Its protein is CASSPTGSRSDTQYF.

The chain is built from TRBV9 and TRBJ2-7; D might be TRBD2 (5 bases). V was cut by 0 bases and J by 5 bases, with 12 bases left in between. CDR1 and CDR2 from the germline V gene are SGDLS and YYNGEE. The CDR3 runs to 14 residues. The CDR3, as DNA: TGTGCCAGCAGCGTAGTAGCGACGGGCAACGAGCAGTACTTC. This translates into CASSVVATGNEQYF.

The chain carries TRBV19 and TRBJ1-1; D is undetermined. CDR1 LNHDA and CDR2 SQIVND come from the germline V gene (reference sequence). The V end was cut by 5 bases, the J end by 2 bases, with 21 bases between. The CDR3 has 17 residues. In nucleotides, the CDR3 is TGTGCCAGTAGTCCCCTCTCCTTGGGCGTCTCAAACACTGAAGCTTTCTTT. Encoded protein: CASSPLSLGVSNTEAFF. Together with reference TRBV19 and TRBJ1-1, the CDR3 gives the full variable domain: DGGITQSPKYLFRKEGQNVTLSCEQNLNHDAMYWYRQDPGQGLRLIYYSQIVNDFQKGDIAEGYSVSREKKESFPLTVTSAQKNPTAFYLCASSPLSLGVSNTEAFFGQGTRLTVV.

V usage is TRBV28 and J usage is TRBJ1-2; possible D gene TRBD1, 6 bases. V was pared by 5 bases and J by 5 bases, with 15 bases between. There are 14 residues in the CDR3. Germline V CDR1 and CDR2: MDHEN, SYDVKM. CDR3 coding DNA: TGTGCCAGCAGTGGGGGCCCCTTGGATTATGGCTACACCTTC. Translating it yields CASSGGPLDYGYTF.

The rearrangement links TRBV7-2 to TRBJ2-3, with D hard to call. Germline V gene lookup returns CDR1 SGHTA and CDR2 FQGNSA. The CDR3 is 11 residues long. V lost 1 base and J lost 8, with 4 bases in between. As DNA, the CDR3 is TGTGCCAGCAGCTTAGATGGTACGCAGTATTTT. This sequence encodes CASSLDGTQYF.

The rearrangement links TRBV6-5 to TRBJ2-1, with D unresolved. Germline V gives CDR1 MNHEY, CDR2 SVGAGI. Trimming shortened V by 6 bases and J by 0 bases, and 9 bases separated the two germline ends. CDR3 length: 14 residues. The CDR3 nucleotides read TGTGCCAGCAGCCGTAGCCGCTCCTACAATGAGCAGTTCTTC. It translates to CASSRSRSYNEQFF.

The genes are TRBV14 and TRBJ2-7; maybe TRBD2 (6 bases). The germline V gene has CDR1 SGHDN and CDR2 FVKESK. There are 13 residues in the CDR3. Trimming cost V 6 bases and J 5 bases, with 14 bases left between them. The CDR3 loop is CASRLSAGNEQYF. As DNA, the CDR3 is TGTGCCAGCAGACTAAGTGCGGGGAACGAGCAGTACTTC.

This clone was detected only once. This chain joins TRBV6-5 and TRBJ2-7; D is possibly TRBD2 (6 bases). Per germline, CDR1 MNHEY and CDR2 SVGAGI. Between the trimmed V and J ends, which lost 5 bases and 7 bases, there was a span of 15 bases. This CDR3 comprises 13 residues. CDR3 in DNA: TGTGCCAGCAGTGCGGACTACGGGGAAGAGCAGTACTTC. It encodes CASSADYGEEQYF.

V usage is TRBV6-5 and J usage is TRBJ2-2; D perhaps matches TRBD1 (5 bases). Deletions cut 4 bases from V and 4 bases from J, with 13 bases between. Germline CDR1 MNHEY, CDR2 SVGAGI. The CDR3 sequence is 15 residues long. In DNA, the CDR3 is TGTGCCAGCAGTTTGGTCAGGGTTGGCACCGGGGAGCTGTTTTTT. As protein: CASSLVRVGTGELFF.

The chain has TRBV7-3 and TRBJ2-1, with D possibly being TRBD2 (5 bases). The germline V gene has CDR1 SGHTA and CDR2 FQGTGA. The CDR3 covers 15 residues. Trimming cost V 0 bases and J 7 bases, with 13 bases left between them. CDR3 protein: CASSLTLGDKNEQFF. The DNA of the CDR3 is TGTGCCAGCAGCTTAACGTTGGGAGACAAGAATGAGCAGTTCTTC.

This chain uses TRBV4-1 with TRBJ1-5; TRBD1 might be the D (6 bases). The V end was cut by 1 base, the J end by 6 bases, with 10 bases between. The CDR3 contains 14 residues. The V gene's germline CDR1 is MGHRA and CDR2 YSYEKL. The CDR3 protein is CASSQGGARQPQHF. The CDR3, as DNA: TGCGCCAGCAGCCAAGGGGGGGCCCGTCAGCCCCAGCATTTT.

The rearrangement links TRBV29-1 to TRBJ1-4; no clear D gene. Trimming left V 4 bases short and J 7 bases short, with 4 bases between. CDR1 SQVTM and CDR2 ANQGSEA come from the germline V gene. CDR3 length equals 10 residues. CDR3 coding DNA: TGCAGCGTTGGAAGTGAAAAACTGTTTTTT. It specifies CSVGSEKLFF.